The rows below give T cell receptor beta chains drawn from one sample of a study of blood T cell repertoires in COVID-19. Clones were read by immunoSEQ multiplex PCR, and TCRdb kept only the in-frame ones, dropping some. The table shows about 220,000 clones, with less than 85% occurring only once. Sequencing was done on a sample of peripheral blood. These receptors came from a woman in her seventies with acute or convalescent COVID-19. The CDR3 runs from the conserved cysteine through the conserved F or W. A D gene is named only where the DNA matches it firmly. Size is stated for part of the rows, as once, few or many counts, or as a class when the clone is expanded.

. TRBJ2-7 . 13 TRBV7-3 CASSSGLAYEQYF TGTGCCAGCAGCTCGGGACTCGCCTACGAGCAGTACTTC
. TRBJ2-7 TRBD1 16 TRBV7-9 CASSPLMTDRVYEQYF TGTGCCAGCAGCCCACTAATGACTGACAGGGTCTACGAGCAGTACTTC
. TRBJ2-1 TRBD2 16 TRBV9 CASSGGLAVSYNEQFF TGTGCCAGCAGCGGGGGACTAGCCGTCTCCTACAATGAGCAGTTCTTC
. TRBJ2-1 TRBD2 20 TRBV13 CASSPRRFRLAGTRYNEQFF TGTGCCAGCAGCCCTAGGCGGTTTCGGCTAGCGGGGACCCGATACAATGAGCAGTTCTTC
. TRBJ1-5 . 13 TRBV2 CASSYRSNQPQHF TGTGCCAGCAGTTACAGAAGTAATCAGCCCCAGCATTTT
. TRBJ2-2 TRBD2 17 TRBV19 CASSSPPGTSKTGELFF TGTGCCAGTAGTTCTCCCCCCGGGACTAGCAAGACCGGGGAGCTGTTTTTT
. TRBJ2-5 . 15 TRBV18 CASSPPGLTFETQYF TGTGCCAGCTCCCCACCGGGACTGACTTTTGAGACCCAGTACTTC
few TRBJ1-2 . 14 TRBV6-5 CASRGAAVLYGYTF TGTGCCAGCAGGGGGGCGGCGGTTTTGTATGGCTACACCTTC
. TRBJ2-2 TRBD2 18 TRBV5-4 CASSFGTSGGPNTGELFF TGTGCCAGCAGCTTTGGTACTAGCGGGGGACCGAACACCGGGGAGCTGTTTTTT
. TRBJ1-5 . 15 TRBV7-6 CASSLADRILQPQHF TGTGCCAGCAGCTTAGCAGACAGGATTCTTCAGCCCCAGCATTTT
. TRBJ2-1 TRBD2 15 TRBV2 CASSVGGSSYNEQFF TGTGCCAGCAGTGTCGGGGGGAGCTCCTACAATGAGCAGTTCTTC
once TRBJ2-3 TRBD1 14 TRBV7-2 CASSLTGAVDTQYF TGTGCCAGCAGCTTGACAGGGGCCGTAGATACGCAGTATTTT
. TRBJ2-5 . 13 TRBV30 CAWSVRGVETQYF TGTGCCTGGAGTGTACGCGGCGTTGAGACCCAGTACTTC
. TRBJ1-6 . 14 TRBV5-6 CASSLGGFDSPLHF TGTGCCAGCAGCTTGGGAGGGTTTGATTCACCCCTCCACTTT
. TRBJ2-5 . 16 TRBV19 CASSMGAATGGETQYF TGTGCCAGTAGTATGGGGGCGGCGACCGGAGGAGAGACCCAGTACTTC
. TRBJ2-6 TRBD1 16 TRBV19 CACAGQGVPGANVLTF TGTGCCTGCGCCGGACAGGGGGTTCCTGGGGCCAACGTCCTGACTTTC
once TRBJ1-2 TRBD1 15 TRBV6-5 CASSYSTAGGYGYTF TGTGCCAGCAGTTACTCGACCGCAGGGGGCTATGGCTACACCTTC
. TRBJ1-5 . 12 TRBV6-6 CASSYLNQPQHF TGTGCCAGCAGTTACCTTAATCAGCCCCAGCATTTT
. TRBJ2-7 TRBD1 14 TRBV5-1 CASRGGTGTYEQYF TGCGCCAGCAGGGGTGGGACAGGGACCTACGAGCAGTACTTC
. TRBJ2-2 TRBD2 17 TRBV6-2/TRBV6-3 CASSYPSGDMNTGELFF TGTGCCAGCAGTTACCCTAGCGGGGATATGAACACCGGGGAGCTGTTTTTT
. TRBJ2-5 TRBD2 18 TRBV5-8 CASSLSRLAGGNSETQYF TGTGCCAGCAGCTTGAGCCGGCTAGCGGGGGGAAATTCAGAGACCCAGTACTTC
. TRBJ1-1 TRBD1 16 TRBV19 CASSLPGQGGNTEAFF TGTGCCAGTAGCCTCCCGGGACAGGGAGGAAACACTGAAGCTTTCTTT
. TRBJ1-2 TRBD1 13 TRBV15 CATSKTGGFGYTF TGTGCCACCAGCAAAACAGGGGGGTTTGGCTACACCTTC
. TRBJ2-7 TRBD1 14 TRBV2 CASPYDRAAYEQYF TGTGCCAGCCCTTACGACAGGGCAGCCTACGAGCAGTACTTC
. TRBJ1-6 . 15 TRBV5-4 CASSLDPRHNSPLHF TGTGCCAGCAGCTTAGACCCGAGGCATAATTCACCCCTCCACTTT
. TRBJ2-1 . 12 TRBV10-3 CATSWDINEQFF TGTGCCACCAGCTGGGACATTAATGAGCAGTTCTTC
few TRBJ1-2 TRBD1 15 TRBV7-2 CASSLGGTAQRGYTF TGTGCCAGCAGCTTAGGGGGGACAGCCCAACGCGGCTACACCTTC
. TRBJ2-2 TRBD2 14 TRBV27 CVHNRDYNTGELFF TGTGTACACAACCGGGACTACAACACCGGGGAGCTGTTTTTT
. TRBJ1-2 . 13 TRBV24-1 CATSEAANYGYTF TGTGCCACCAGTGAGGCTGCTAACTATGGCTACACCTTC
. TRBJ2-2 . 12 TRBV5-1 CASFLNTGELFF TGCGCCAGCTTCCTGAACACCGGGGAGCTGTTTTTT
. TRBJ2-5 . 16 TRBV5-6 CASSLRWGRYQETQYF TGTGCCAGCAGCTTGAGGTGGGGGCGGTACCAAGAGACCCAGTACTTC
. TRBJ2-5 TRBD1 15 TRBV25-1 CASSEGGTGGETQYF TGTGCCAGCAGTGAAGGTGGGACAGGGGGAGAGACCCAGTACTTC
. TRBJ2-2 . 11 TRBV18 CASSGQGELFF TGTGCCAGCTCTGGACAGGGGGAGCTGTTTTTT
. TRBJ2-1 TRBD1 16 TRBV6-2/TRBV6-3 CASSPSFSRGHNEQFF TGTGCCAGCAGCCCGTCGTTTTCTAGGGGGCACAATGAGCAGTTCTTC
. TRBJ2-5 TRBD1 16 TRBV19 CASSMITGQGRKTQYF TGTGCCAGTAGTATGATAACCGGACAGGGCCGGAAGACCCAGTACTTC
. TRBJ2-5 TRBD1 15 TRBV25-1 CASSELAGGRETQYF TGTGCCAGCAGTGAATTGGCAGGGGGACGAGAGACCCAGTACTTC
. TRBJ1-1 . 13 TRBV12-3/TRBV12-4 CASSYSGNTEAFF TGTGCCAGCAGTTACTCAGGGAACACTGAAGCTTTCTTT
. TRBJ1-2 . 13 TRBV7-2 CASSPDSDYGYTF TGTGCCAGCAGCCCGGACAGCGACTATGGCTACACCTTC
. TRBJ1-1 TRBD1 13 TRBV6-5 CASSYPAGGYAFF TGTGCCAGCAGTTACCCCGCAGGGGGCTATGCTTTCTTT
. TRBJ2-5 TRBD2 16 TRBV30 CACHTPGLAIGETQYF TGTGCCTGCCATACTCCGGGACTAGCTATCGGAGAGACCCAGTACTTC
. TRBJ2-7 . 14 TRBV7-2 CASSLGTEPYEQYF TGTGCCAGCAGCTTAGGGACAGAGCCGTACGAGCAGTACTTC
once TRBJ2-1 TRBD2 15 TRBV4-3 CASSQDRGGYNEQFF TGCGCCAGCAGCCAAGATCGGGGGGGATACAATGAGCAGTTCTTC
. TRBJ1-5 . 12 TRBV6-2/TRBV6-3 CASSYNDRRWHF TGTGCCAGCAGTTACAATGACAGGAGATGGCATTTT